This T cell receptor (beta chain) was recorded in a study of T cells in Graves' hyperthyroidism and ophthalmopathy. In the study overall: Sampling of peripheral blood happened at initial diagnosis, prior to any treatment.

Exclusion criteria comprised uncontrolled infection, other autoimmune disease, pregnancy or lactation. Diagnoses were made from clinical symptoms, serum measures (thyroxine and TRAb), thyroid ultrasound and orbital computed tomography. Many counts were recorded for this clonotype. The source material, RNA transcripts, was used to amplify TCR beta CDR3 regions. TCR CDR3 regions were first amplified by RT-PCR with HTBI primers. TCRdb re-analysed the multiplex PCR reads in MiXCR, keeping a single row per CDR3 protein. Of 500,000 to 550,000 distinct CDR3 sequences listed, 15% to 20% were seen once; the top ten hold 45% to 50%. V was clipped by 1 base and J by 5 bases; unmatched bases: 2. The germline gives CDR1 LGHNA, CDR2 YNFKEQ. The length of the CDR3 is 16 residues.

The sample taken for sequencing was blood. The rearrangement joins TRBV4-2 to TRBJ2-1, with 13 positions matching TRBD2. The receptor's source is a man aged 35-49 years with Graves' ophthalmopathy. CDR3 coding DNA: TGTGCCAGCAGCCAAGGGGGACTAGCGGGACACAATGAGCAGTTCTTC. It is translated as CASSQGGLAGHNEQFF.